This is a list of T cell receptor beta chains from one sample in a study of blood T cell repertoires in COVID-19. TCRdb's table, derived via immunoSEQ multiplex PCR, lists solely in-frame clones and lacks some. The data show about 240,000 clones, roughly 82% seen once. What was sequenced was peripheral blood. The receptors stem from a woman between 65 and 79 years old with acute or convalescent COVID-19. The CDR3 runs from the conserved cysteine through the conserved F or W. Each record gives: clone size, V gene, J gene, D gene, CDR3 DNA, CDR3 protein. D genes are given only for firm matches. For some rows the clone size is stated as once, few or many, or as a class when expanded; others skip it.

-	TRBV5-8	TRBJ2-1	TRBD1	TGTGCCAGCAGCTTGGGAGCCCAGGGGGCCAGTGAGCAGTTCTTC	CASSLGAQGASEQFF
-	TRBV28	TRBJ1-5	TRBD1	TGTGCCACAGGGGGCTCGGATCAGCCCCAGCATTTT	CATGGSDQPQHF
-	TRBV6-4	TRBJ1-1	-	TGTGCCAGCAGTGATGGGCGTCACACTGAAGCTTTCTTT	CASSDGRHTEAFF
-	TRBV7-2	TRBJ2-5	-	TGTGCCAGCAGCTTACTCCAGGGGAAAGAGACCCAGTACTTC	CASSLLQGKETQYF
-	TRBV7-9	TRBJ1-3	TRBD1	TGTGCCAGCAGCTTAGGACAGGGGGAAAGAAACACCATATATTTT	CASSLGQGERNTIYF
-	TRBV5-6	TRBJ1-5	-	TGTGCCAGCAGCCAATACAGGGCAGGGAGCAATCAGCCCCAGCATTTT	CASSQYRAGSNQPQHF
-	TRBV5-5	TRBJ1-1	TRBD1	TGTGCCAGCAGCCGAGCTACGGGGACAGGGGGCACTGAAGCTTTCTTT	CASSRATGTGGTEAFF
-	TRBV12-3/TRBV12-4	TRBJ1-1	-	TGTGCCAGCAGTTGGGGGCTGTCTGAAGCTTTCTTT	CASSWGLSEAFF
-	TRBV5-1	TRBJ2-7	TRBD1	TGCGCCAGCAGCCTCGGACAGGGGGGCCTCGAGCAGTACTTC	CASSLGQGGLEQYF
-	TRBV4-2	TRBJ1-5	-	TGTGCCAGCAGCCAGACGGGACTGATTAGCAATCAGCCCCAGCATTTT	CASSQTGLISNQPQHF
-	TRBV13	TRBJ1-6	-	TGTGCCAGCAGCCCCCCTGGACAGACAAATTCACCCCTCCACTTT	CASSPPGQTNSPLHF
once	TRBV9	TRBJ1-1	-	TGTGCCAGCAGCGTCGGACAAAGGAACACTGAAGCTTTCTTT	CASSVGQRNTEAFF
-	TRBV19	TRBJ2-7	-	TGTGCCAGTAGCCCCGACAGGAAGGGCTACGAGCAGTACTTC	CASSPDRKGYEQYF
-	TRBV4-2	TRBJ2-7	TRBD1	TGTGCCAGCAGCCGAGGGACAGGGTCCTACGAGCAGTACTTC	CASSRGTGSYEQYF
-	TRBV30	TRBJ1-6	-	TGTGCCTGGAGAATGATCAGAATAAATTCACCCCTCCACTTT	CAWRMIRINSPLHF
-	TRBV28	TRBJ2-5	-	TGTGCCAGCAAACCACAGGGTAGGGAAATCCAAGAGACCCAGTACTTC	CASKPQGREIQETQYF